This T cell receptor beta chain was recovered during a study of cytomegalovirus exposure and HLA in healthy donors. Overall study findings and caveats: Common viral pathogens seemed, in a later analysis, to connect with several of the most significant clusters. A later analysis showed HLA-associated TCR beta chains outstripping equally common others in clonal expansion.

Concerning this clone: Antigen: not known.

With 60 Vbeta and 13 Jbeta primers, the PCR was carried out. Measured with immunoSEQ multiplex PCR; TCRdb has only the in-frame clones, and not every one. The repertoire includes 200,000 to 250,000 clones, more than 75% of them detected once, and 0.24% sits in the top ten. At the time of sampling, donors were nominally healthy, though unrecorded immune exposures were likely. The specimen was PBMCs. The source of this sequence is a girl aged 2-9 years in good health and CMV-seronegative.

The DNA of the CDR3 is TGCGCCAGCAGCTTGGGGACTAGCGGGCCTTACGAGCAGTACTTC. This translates into CASSLGTSGPYEQYF. The rearrangement uses TRBV5-1 and TRBJ2-7, with TRBD2 matching over 11 bases. CDR1 and CDR2 from the germline V gene are SGHRS and YFSETQ. Losses at the gene ends were 0 bases for V and 4 bases for J; bases not matched to a gene: 3. The CDR3 spans 15 residues.